These 8 T cell receptor beta chains came from one sample sequenced in a study of blood T cell repertoires in COVID-19 (dated by TCRdb to the early 2020s). Libraries were constructed by the immunoSEQ multiplex PCR assay. The clones in this table, taken by TCRdb from immuneACCESS, are in-frame only. Not every clone is retained; where verified, under half of the shortfall comes from an unresolved V gene, and the cause of the rest is unknown. The sample table records around 57,000 clones; around nine tenths of these occur just once. In total, the top ten clones hold less than 20% of the sample. The sample comprised peripheral blood. These receptors all stem from a woman older than 75 with active COVID-19.

V is TRBV2 and J is TRBJ2-5; TRBD1 matches at 8 bases. From germline, CDR1 is SNHLY and CDR2 FYNNEI. The V segment lost 6 bases and the J segment 4 bases; nucleotides outside the gene matches: 4. The CDR3 covers 13 residues. The CDR3 loop is CASRPTGGETQYF. CDR3 nucleotides: TGTGCCAGCAGACCCACAGGGGGAGAGACCCAGTACTTC.

The chain couples TRBV7-3 to TRBJ2-1, with 10 bases that match TRBD1. Trimming cost V 0 bases and J 8 bases; bases outside gene matches: 7. Germline CDR1 and CDR2: SGHTA and FQGTGA. The CDR3 length is 16 residues. CDR3 in amino acids: CASSLTGQGQVDEQFF. The CDR3 DNA reads as TGTGCCAGCAGCTTAACGGGACAGGGGCAGGTCGATGAGCAGTTCTTC.

This chain connects TRBV7-2 to TRBJ1-1; tentatively, D is TRBD1 (6 bases). With 1 base removed from V and 0 bases from J, the gap between germline ends came to 12 bases. The CDR3 runs 16 residues. Germline V gives CDR1 SGHTA, CDR2 FQGNSA. The CDR3 sequence is CASSLDRAEMNTEAFF. For the CDR3, the DNA is TGTGCCAGCAGCTTAGACAGGGCCGAAATGAACACTGAAGCTTTCTTT.

This clone was counted only a few times. The chain links TRBV7-2 to TRBJ2-1, with D possibly TRBD2 on 6 matching bases. The CDR3 is made up of 14 amino acids. Germline loops: CDR1 SGHTA, CDR2 FQGNSA. With 2 bases removed from V and 7 bases from J, the gap between germline ends came to 12 bases. The CDR3 DNA follows: TGTGCCAGCAGCTTATTTGGACTAACGAATGAGCAGTTCTTC. This encodes CASSLFGLTNEQFF. Full variable domain (outside the CDR3, taken from reference TRBV7-2 and TRBJ2-1): GAGVSQSPSNKVTEKGKDVELRCDPISGHTALYWYRQSLGQGLEFLIYFQGNSAPDKSGLPSDRFSAERTGGSVSTLTIQRTQQEDSAVYLCASSLFGLTNEQFFGPGTRLTVL.

The gene calls are TRBV5-8 and TRBJ1-4; 7 nucleotides agree with TRBD1. The V segment lost 4 bases and the J segment 8 bases; nucleotides outside the gene matches: 11. The CDR3 covers 15 residues. CDR1 and CDR2 from the germline V gene are SGHTS and YDEGEE. The chain's CDR3 is CASSRTGQRWEKLFF. The DNA of the CDR3 is TGTGCCAGCAGCAGAACGGGACAGAGATGGGAAAAACTGTTTTTT.

This clone has more than one count but fewer than ten. The chain has TRBV7-9 and TRBJ1-1; TRBD1 agrees at 9 bases. The germline V gene has CDR1 SEHNR and CDR2 FQNEAQ (reference sequence). J was trimmed by 4 bases and V by 5 bases; bases with no gene match: 11. This CDR3 region has 16 residues. CDR3 amino acids: CASSIGQGRGATEAFF. CDR3 nucleotides: TGTGCCAGCAGCATTGGACAGGGGAGGGGAGCCACTGAAGCTTTCTTT.

The chain carries TRBV6-5 and TRBJ1-5; TRBD1 aligns across 9 bases. Trimming at V came to 6 bases and at J to 3 bases, leaving 6 bases not matched to a gene. The germline CDR1 and CDR2 sequences are MNHEY and SVGAGI. This CDR3 region has 15 residues. CDR3 amino acids: CASRSTGGPNQPQHF. Here the CDR3 DNA reads TGTGCCAGCAGGTCCACAGGGGGCCCCAATCAGCCCCAGCATTTT.

The rearrangement joins TRBV7-2 to TRBJ2-5; no firm D call. The CDR3 totals 13 residues. V lost 3 bases, J lost 2 bases, and 7 bases lay in between. Germline CDR1 reads SGHTA; CDR2 reads FQGNSA. CDR3 sequence reads: CASSFWQQETQYF. The CDR3 bases are TGTGCCAGCAGCTTTTGGCAGCAAGAGACCCAGTACTTC.